A selection of T cell receptor beta chains follows, all from one sample in a study of technical replicates of blood from several donors. Repertoires were generated with immunoSEQ multiplex PCR, while TCRdb's copy carries only in-frame clones and drops some. The data hold roughly 72,000 clones, with approximately 96% observed a single time. The material sequenced was T cells isolated from PBMCs. The receptors shown here come from a human donor in good health. Both conserved end residues are part of each CDR3. D genes are given only for firm matches. Clone size is not always given. Where it is, it says once, few, many or a class for expanded clones.

V gene	J gene	D gene	clone size	CDR3 DNA	CDR3 protein
TRBV19	TRBJ2-7	TRBD2	NA	TGTGCCAGTAGTATAGGACTAGCGGGAATACTACCCTACGAGCAGTACTTC	CASSIGLAGILPYEQYF
TRBV25-1	TRBJ2-2	NA	once	TGTGCCAACCCCATGACAGGGAACACCGGGGAGCTGTTTTTT	CANPMTGNTGELFF
TRBV30	TRBJ1-3	NA	NA	TGTGCCTGGTCCCCGGGACTTTTATCCTCTGGAAACACCATATATTTT	CAWSPGLLSSGNTIYF
TRBV16	TRBJ2-1	TRBD2	NA	TGTGCCAGCAGCCAATTCGGGACTAGCGGGAGGGCGGATGAGCAGTTCTTC	CASSQFGTSGRADEQFF
TRBV4-1	TRBJ1-2	TRBD1	NA	TGCGCCAGCAGCCAAGTGGCAGGGGGATCCTATGGCTACACCTTC	CASSQVAGGSYGYTF
TRBV6-1	TRBJ2-7	TRBD2	NA	TGTGCCAGCAGTACCCGGACTAGCGGGATCTACGAGCAGTACTTC	CASSTRTSGIYEQYF
TRBV5-1	TRBJ2-2	NA	NA	TGCGCCAGCAGCTTGGGGGCTAGCCCGACCGGGGAGCTGTTTTTT	CASSLGASPTGELFF
TRBV7-9	TRBJ2-7	TRBD2	medium-sized	TGTGCCAGCAGCTTAGGTGTAGGCCAGGGAGGGAACGAGCAGTACTTC	CASSLGVGQGGNEQYF
TRBV28	TRBJ2-7	NA	once	TGTGCCAGCAGTCCCGTCCAGGGCTACGAGCAGTACTTC	CASSPVQGYEQYF
TRBV7-2	TRBJ1-2	NA	NA	TGTGCCAGCAGCTCAGCAGGGGCCCGGAACGTCTATGGCTACACCTTC	CASSSAGARNVYGYTF
TRBV30	TRBJ1-4	TRBD1	NA	TGTGCCTGGAGTTCTGACAGGGTTGATGAAAAACTGTTTTTT	CAWSSDRVDEKLFF
TRBV29-1	TRBJ1-2	TRBD1	NA	TGCAGCGTTGAAGTCCCTACGTGGACAGGGAAGGATGGCTACACCTTC	CSVEVPTWTGKDGYTF
TRBV5-1	TRBJ2-3	NA	NA	TGCGCCAGCAAGGAGGGCGGGGGCACAGATACGCAGTATTTT	CASKEGGGTDTQYF
TRBV7-9	TRBJ2-2	NA	NA	TGTGCCAGCAGCTTAGCCGGTTACGGGGAGCTGTTTTTT	CASSLAGYGELFF
TRBV6-5	TRBJ1-1	TRBD1	few	TGTGCCAGCAGTACGCCAGGGGGCACTGAAGCTTTCTTT	CASSTPGGTEAFF
TRBV2	TRBJ2-5	TRBD1	NA	TGTGCCAGCAGTGGACAGGGGGCGGGGGAGACCCAGTACTTC	CASSGQGAGETQYF
TRBV6-5	TRBJ2-5	TRBD2	NA	TGTGCCACTCGATCAATTGAGGGAGGGGAAGAGACCCAGTACTTC	CATRSIEGGEETQYF
TRBV30	TRBJ2-7	TRBD1	NA	TGTGCCTCGTGGGACAGGGGGTTCCACGAGCAGTACTTC	CASWDRGFHEQYF
TRBV25-1	TRBJ1-2	NA	NA	TGTGCCAGCAGTGAACTGAGCGGCGGCTACACCTTC	CASSELSGGYTF
TRBV30	TRBJ2-3	NA	NA	TGTGCCTGGAGGGCTGGTAGCGGTCGCACAGATACGCAGTATTTT	CAWRAGSGRTDTQYF
TRBV4-2	TRBJ1-2	NA	NA	TGTGCCAGCAGCCAAGGGACTGGACTAGGGGGTGACTATGGCTACACCTTC	CASSQGTGLGGDYGYTF
TRBV28	TRBJ1-1	TRBD1	NA	TGTGCCAGCAGTATCACCTACAGGGGGAACACTGAAGCTTTCTTT	CASSITYRGNTEAFF
TRBV18	TRBJ1-1	NA	NA	TGTGCCAGCTCACTTACCGGGACAGAAGCTTTCTTT	CASSLTGTEAFF
TRBV7-2	TRBJ2-7	TRBD1	NA	TGTGCCAGCAGCTCCACCGGGACAGGGTTATACGAGCAGTACTTC	CASSSTGTGLYEQYF
TRBV11-3	TRBJ2-3	TRBD1	NA	TGTGCCAGCAGCTTAGGCGACAGGGACGCAGATACGCAGTATTTT	CASSLGDRDADTQYF
TRBV19	TRBJ2-5	NA	NA	TGTGCCAGTAGTCCAATAGGGGGAGAGACCCAGTACTTC	CASSPIGGETQYF
TRBV9	TRBJ1-2	NA	once	TGTGCCAGCAGCGTAGACGGTCGTACAGGGCCGTGGGCGGATGGCTACACCTTC	CASSVDGRTGPWADGYTF
TRBV7-8	TRBJ2-3	TRBD2	NA	TGTGCCAGCAGGTACTTAGCGGGAGTCACAGATACGCAGTATTTT	CASRYLAGVTDTQYF